The rows below give T cell receptor beta chains drawn from one sample of a study of T cell responses to AZD1222 COVID-19 vaccine. The data were produced by immunoSEQ multiplex PCR, yet TCRdb's version contains in-frame clones alone and is incomplete. The sample lists roughly 100,000 clones, roughly 86% occurring once. This specimen consisted of peripheral blood, obtained 28 days after the second AZD1222 dose. The origin of the receptors is an adult who received the AZD1222 COVID-19 vaccine. Each CDR3 is given with its conserved first and last residue. Each record gives: D gene, V gene, clone size, CDR3 length, J gene, CDR3 DNA, CDR3 protein. D genes are given only for firm matches. Some rows mark clone size as missing; the rest say once, few, many or name a class of expanded clone.

TRBD1	TRBV9	.	16	TRBJ1-2	TGTGCCAGCAGCGTTCGACCAGGGGGCATGGGCTATGGCTACACCTTC	CASSVRPGGMGYGYTF
.	TRBV23-1	.	15	TRBJ2-1	TGCGCCAGCAGCCAAATGTGGGCAGTCCCCCATGAGCAGTTCTTC	CASSQMWAVPHEQFF
.	TRBV2	.	15	TRBJ2-3	TGTGCCAGCAGTGAAAGGGGGACCACAGGGGATACGCAGTATTTT	CASSERGTTGDTQYF
TRBD2	TRBV5-1	.	15	TRBJ2-3	TGCGCCAGCAGCCCTGGACTAGCGGGAGTGGATACGCAGTATTTT	CASSPGLAGVDTQYF
.	TRBV19	.	14	TRBJ2-2	TGTGCCAGTAACCAAGAGGGCCGTACCGGGGAGCTGTTTTTT	CASNQEGRTGELFF
.	TRBV21-1	.	11	TRBJ2-5	TGTGCCAAGGGGGAGTGTGTGACCCAGTACTTC	CAKGECVTQYF
.	TRBV2	few	15	TRBJ1-3	TGTGCCAGCAGTTCCCGTGGGGAGGATGGAAACACCATATATTTT	CASSSRGEDGNTIYF
.	TRBV28	.	14	TRBJ1-4	TGTGCCAGCACCGAGGAGACAACTAATGAAAAACTGTTTTTT	CASTEETTNEKLFF
.	TRBV6-1	.	15	TRBJ1-5	TGTGCCAGCGCACCCCCGTATGGTAGCAATCAGCCCCAGCATTTT	CASAPPYGSNQPQHF
.	TRBV4-2	.	15	TRBJ1-1	TGTGCCAGCAGCCAAGGGAGCGGGAGGAACACTGAAGCTTTCTTT	CASSQGSGRNTEAFF
.	TRBV28	.	16	TRBJ2-1	TGTGCCAGCAGTCCAATAATTCTCAGCTCCTACAATGAGCAGTTCTTC	CASSPIILSSYNEQFF
.	TRBV5-1	.	14	TRBJ1-2	TGCGCCAGCAGCTTGCAGGGGCCCAACTATGGCTACACCTTC	CASSLQGPNYGYTF
TRBD1	TRBV28	.	14	TRBJ1-6	TGTGCCAGCAACTCGGGACAGGTCTTTTCACCCCTCCACTTT	CASNSGQVFSPLHF
TRBD1	TRBV24-1	.	12	TRBJ1-4	TGTGCCACCAGTGACCGACAGGGGAAACTGTTTTTT	CATSDRQGKLFF
.	TRBV5-1	.	14	TRBJ1-3	TGCGCCAGCAGCTTGGGTACAGATGGAAACACCATATATTTT	CASSLGTDGNTIYF
TRBD2	TRBV15	.	21	TRBJ2-1	TGTGCCACCAGCAGAGATATTAGGGGACTAGCGGGAGGGAGGGCCTACAATGAGCAGTTCTTC	CATSRDIRGLAGGRAYNEQFF
TRBD1	TRBV27	.	14	TRBJ2-7	TGTGCCAGCAGCCGGACAGGGGAAGGTTACGAGCAGTACTTC	CASSRTGEGYEQYF
.	TRBV6-5	.	14	TRBJ2-7	TGTGCCAGCAGTTACCGCGGGGGCCGCTACGAGCAGTACTTC	CASSYRGGRYEQYF
.	TRBV4-1	.	16	TRBJ1-5	TGCGCCAGCAGCCATACCGGGACTCCGGGTCGGCAGCCCCAGCATTTT	CASSHTGTPGRQPQHF
.	TRBV27	few	14	TRBJ1-4	TGTGCCAGCGCCTCCGCCGCAACTAATGAAAAACTGTTTTTT	CASASAATNEKLFF
TRBD2	TRBV2	.	14	TRBJ2-1	TGTGCCAGCAAGGGACTAGCGGGAGGCGGTGAGCAGTTCTTC	CASKGLAGGGEQFF
TRBD2	TRBV11-2	few	15	TRBJ2-1	TGTGCCAGCAGCTTAGCACTAGCGGGAGTCAATGAGCAGTTCTTC	CASSLALAGVNEQFF
TRBD2	TRBV5-4	few	14	TRBJ2-7	TGTGCCAGCAGCTTGGATAGCGGGAGGGGGGAGCAGTACTTC	CASSLDSGRGEQYF
.	TRBV6-5	once	16	TRBJ2-1	TGTGCCAGCAGTTACTCGATATCACGAGTTGCAGATGAGCAGTTCTTC	CASSYSISRVADEQFF
TRBD1	TRBV19	.	18	TRBJ1-6	TGTGCCAGTAGTCTCCGACAGGGTTGGGGCTCCTATAATTCACCCCTCCACTTT	CASSLRQGWGSYNSPLHF
.	TRBV5-1	.	15	TRBJ1-2	TGCGCCAGCAGCTTGGCCCAGGGGTTGAACTATGGCTACACCTTC	CASSLAQGLNYGYTF
TRBD1	TRBV11-2	.	15	TRBJ1-5	TGTGCCAGCAGCGCCAGACAGGGAGTTAGGCAGCCCCAGCATTTT	CASSARQGVRQPQHF
.	TRBV5-8	.	16	TRBJ1-5	TGTGCCAGCAGCTTTCATAAAGGTTATAGCAATCAGCCCCAGCATTTT	CASSFHKGYSNQPQHF
TRBD2	TRBV7-6	.	18	TRBJ2-7	TGTGCCAGCAGCTTAGAAAAGCGGGAAGCCCCCCGCTCCTACGAGCAGTACTTC	CASSLEKREAPRSYEQYF
TRBD1	TRBV5-6	.	15	TRBJ2-7	TGTGCCAGCAGCCACCGGGGGACAGGGTACTACGAGCAGTACTTC	CASSHRGTGYYEQYF
.	TRBV9	.	14	TRBJ1-2	TGTGCCAGCAGCGTAGGGGCCAGGCGTGATGGCTACACCTTC	CASSVGARRDGYTF
.	TRBV28	.	16	TRBJ2-1	TGTGCCAGCAGTCCCATGCCGCGAAGGACCTACAATGAGCAGTTCTTC	CASSPMPRRTYNEQFF
TRBD2	TRBV2	.	14	TRBJ2-1	TGTGCCAGCAGGGGGTTAGCGGGAGAGAATGAGCAGTTCTTC	CASRGLAGENEQFF
.	TRBV7-3	.	13	TRBJ1-6	TGTGCCAGCAGCTTAACGCAGGATTCACCCCTCCACTTT	CASSLTQDSPLHF
TRBD1	TRBV19	once	15	TRBJ1-1	TGTGCCAGTAGTAAGGACAGGGGGTTAATGACTGAAGCTTTCTTT	CASSKDRGLMTEAFF
TRBD1	TRBV4-1	.	15	TRBJ2-7	TGCGCCAGCAGCCAACCGGGACAGACCTACTACGAGCAGTACTTC	CASSQPGQTYYEQYF
.	TRBV11-3	.	15	TRBJ2-7	TGTGCCAGCAGCTTAGAGTTTGGCGGGTCCTACGAGCAGTACTTC	CASSLEFGGSYEQYF
.	TRBV14	once	13	TRBJ2-5	TGTGCCAGCAACGAGTGGGCCCAAGAGACCCAGTACTTC	CASNEWAQETQYF
TRBD1	TRBV7-6	.	14	TRBJ1-4	TGTGCCAGCAGCTTAGAACAGGGGGTCGACAAACTGTTTTTT	CASSLEQGVDKLFF
.	TRBV30	.	13	TRBJ2-7	TGTGCCTGGAGTGCGACAGCACCCTACGAGCAGTACTTC	CAWSATAPYEQYF
.	TRBV19	.	16	TRBJ1-3	TGTGCCAGTAGGACGGGACGGACATTCTCTGGAAACACCATATATTTT	CASRTGRTFSGNTIYF
TRBD2	TRBV30	.	14	TRBJ2-3	TGTGCCTGGAGTGTAGGCGGGAGTGAAGATACGCAGTATTTT	CAWSVGGSEDTQYF
.	TRBV4-2	.	16	TRBJ1-2	TGTGCCAGCAGCCAATCAGTCCGGGAGGCGTCTTATGGCTACACCTTC	CASSQSVREASYGYTF
.	TRBV29-1	.	14	TRBJ1-1	TGCAGCGTTGGAGGATTGGGCGGTAACACTGAAGCTTTCTTT	CSVGGLGGNTEAFF
.	TRBV4-1	.	16	TRBJ2-1	TGCGCCAGCAGCCAAGAGGGGGCTCCGTCTTACAATGAGCAGTTCTTC	CASSQEGAPSYNEQFF
TRBD2	TRBV5-1	few	16	TRBJ2-1	TGCGCCAGCAGCCCGACTAGCGGGGGAACCTACAATGAGCAGTTCTTC	CASSPTSGGTYNEQFF
.	TRBV20-1	.	14	TRBJ2-6	TGCAGTGCTAGTGGGGGCTCTGGGGCCAACGTCCTGACTTTC	CSASGGSGANVLTF
TRBD1	TRBV4-1	.	16	TRBJ2-2	TGCGCCAGCAGCTTCCACGGGACAGGGGGAACCGGGGAGCTGTTTTTT	CASSFHGTGGTGELFF
TRBD2	TRBV2	.	16	TRBJ2-3	TGTGCCAGCAGTGAACGAAGGACTGGGGGGGCAGATACGCAGTATTTT	CASSERRTGGADTQYF
.	TRBV18	.	16	TRBJ2-1	TGTGCCAGCTCACCGCCGATAAGCCTCTCCTACAATGAGCAGTTCTTC	CASSPPISLSYNEQFF
.	TRBV24-1	.	16	TRBJ2-2	TGTGCCACCAGTGACTCGCGAACAGGGAATGCCGGGGAGCTGTTTTTT	CATSDSRTGNAGELFF
.	TRBV4-2	.	12	TRBJ1-1	TGTGCCAGCGGCCCGCTGAACACTGAAGCTTTCTTT	CASGPLNTEAFF